The rows below give T cell receptor beta chains drawn from one sample of a study of T-cell reconstitution after alpha-beta-depleted transplantation in children. TCRdb re-analysed the PCR reads in MiXCR, keeping a single row per CDR3 protein. There are fewer than 750,000 distinct CDR3 sequences in the sample; more than 20% occur only once, and about 14% lies in the top ten. This sample comprised PBMCs, mostly from graft donor cells, obtained 360 days after TCRalphabeta/CD19-depleted stem cell transplant. The receptors stem from a boy less than two years old who had a stem cell transplant for acute myeloid leukemia, so the T cells may come from the graft donor. Both conserved end residues are trimmed from each CDR3. Not all rows give a size; the values are once, few, many and, for expanded clones, a class.

V	J	size	CDR3
TRBV29-1	TRBJ1-2	-	SVSLRTGTGYSYT
TRBV20-1	TRBJ2-3	-	TARSSYDTQY
TRBV20-1	TRBJ2-3	-	SGVPGGLSDTQY
TRBV3-1	TRBJ2-3	many	ASSHLAGGDTQY
TRBV7-3	TRBJ1-1	-	ASSLYVQGEGGTEAF
TRBV28	TRBJ1-2	-	ASSLPPSGYYGYT
TRBV12-3/TRBV12-4	TRBJ1-4	many	ASRTGGQEKLF
TRBV20-1	TRBJ1-5	-	SARGGFLSQPQH
TRBV7-9	TRBJ2-2	-	ASSSREHTGELF
TRBV7-6	TRBJ1-3	few	ASSLASYIDRAGNTIY
TRBV10-3	TRBJ1-5	many	AISGGPRDRPQH
TRBV29-1	TRBJ2-5	many	SVGSRGRLETQY
TRBV27	TRBJ2-5	many	ASSPGYQETQY
TRBV7-2	TRBJ2-7	few	ASTLTGYEQY
TRBV20-1	TRBJ2-2	few	SARDMNTGELF
TRBV20-1	TRBJ2-3	few	SARTSRVLYTQY
TRBV10-2	TRBJ2-5	-	ASSEALETQY
TRBV27	TRBJ1-2	few	ASSLRGPTGSYGYT
TRBV5-5	TRBJ2-6	-	ASSLVGRSKANVLT
TRBV7-2	TRBJ1-6	many	ASSYSRQGYNSPLH
TRBV6-2/TRBV6-3	TRBJ2-5	-	ASSYYWTQEETQY
TRBV24-1	TRBJ1-5	many	ATSDHSGEKYQPQH
TRBV6-1	TRBJ2-1	-	ASSDERGAYNEQF
TRBV13	TRBJ2-5	-	ASSFSPAGDQETQY
TRBV3-1	TRBJ1-5	few	ASSQGAGNQPQH
TRBV5-6	TRBJ2-1	-	ASSLDVSYNEQF
TRBV5-1	TRBJ2-6	-	ASSLSTGGSGANVLT
TRBV15	TRBJ2-3	many	ATSRGWGTSTDTQY
TRBV4-3	TRBJ2-7	many	ASSQEWQTGLYEQY
TRBV20-1	TRBJ1-2	few	SAPAGGLSGYT
TRBV7-7	TRBJ2-1	-	ASSLGISSNNEQF
TRBV28	TRBJ2-1	many	ASSPPTGGVDEQF
TRBV12-3/TRBV12-4	TRBJ1-6	-	ASSLVQGGNSPLH
TRBV28	TRBJ2-1	many	ASSLGYRGGALKYNEQF
TRBV5-1	TRBJ2-4	many	ASSFRAGGDIQY
TRBV29-1	TRBJ1-1	many	SVTGFGNTEAF
TRBV20-1	TRBJ2-7	many	SAGDYRSYEQY
TRBV6-5	TRBJ2-3	once	ASSYSLVRSGTDTQY
TRBV20-1	TRBJ2-6	few	SARDHGDPSSGANVLT
TRBV7-9	TRBJ1-2	many	ASSSSTGRTSNYGYT
TRBV18	TRBJ2-2	once	ASSLTQGLANTGELF
TRBV20-1	TRBJ2-3	few	SVPGPRTDTQY
TRBV6-1	TRBJ2-1	-	ASSSGGAPGEQF
TRBV30	TRBJ2-3	-	AWGGPPGDTQY
TRBV29-1	TRBJ1-2	few	SVGPRLNYGYT